The clone carrying this T cell receptor (beta chain) was picked up many times. What it binds is unknown. At one end the junction does not follow the germline gene, possibly because of a read error. The entry originates in a study of identical twins. Study-wide findings and caveats: Invariant populations such as MAIT and iNKT cells could partly muddle zero-insertion analyses. The study found weaker excess twin sharing in beta out-of-frame sequences. Conclusions were drawn cross-sectionally by statistical analysis, without following the same donors.

The CDR3 is 11 amino acids. Per the germline V gene, CDR1 is SQVTM and CDR2 is ANQGSEA. The cDNA had a unique molecular identifier and a template-switch universal primer site. TCRdb ran MiXCR on the 5' RACE reads and lists one entry per CDR3 protein. The table lists 350,000 to 500,000 distinct CDR3 sequences, around a sixth of them singletons, with 12% in the top ten. This sequence originates from a man in his fifties or sixties in good health. This chain uses TRBV29-1 with TRBJ2-5; possibly TRBD2 for D (6 bases). The sample comprised naive T cells sorted from blood. The CDR3 DNA reads as TGCAGCGTTGAGATCGGGACTTTCCCCCACTTC. It specifies CSVEIGTFPHF.